These 20 T cell receptor beta chains were all obtained from the same sample, sequenced in a study of blood T cells in healthy people across ages. Using a J-beta primer mix together with a sample-barcoded 5' primer, a second PCR was run for roughly 6 to 12 cycles. MiXCR was run by TCRdb on the 5' RACE reads, yielding one entry per CDR3 protein. The sample contains a few hundred thousand distinct CDR3 sequences, approximately 47% of which appear only once. The sequencing sample was made of blood. These receptors all come from a man aged 55 to 70 in good health.

This clonotype showed up many times. A read error may produce the germline difference seen at one junction end. V usage is TRBV7-2 and J usage is TRBJ2-4; D call uncertain. Germline V gene sequence: CDR1 SGHTA, CDR2 FQGNSA. CDR3 length: 14 residues. In nucleotides, the CDR3 is TGTGCCAGCAGCGTAGCCCTAGCCAAAAACATTCAGTACTTC. This gives the protein CASSVALAKNIQYF.

There are a few counts of this clonotype. This chain joins TRBV28 and TRBJ2-7, with TRBD1 as a possible D gene (6 bases). In germline, CDR1 is MDHEN, CDR2 SYDVKM. The CDR3 consists of 12 residues. V was cut by 6 bases and J by 4 bases, with 10 bases left in between. CDR3 amino acids: CASRGTPYEQYF. CDR3 DNA sequence: TGTGCCAGCAGGGGGACACCTTACGAGCAGTACTTC.

The rearrangement links TRBV9 to TRBJ2-1; 7 nucleotides agree with TRBD2. The germline CDR1 and CDR2 sequences are SGDLS and YYNGEE. Trimming took 0 bases from V and 6 from J; bases not matched to a gene: 9. CDR3 length: 16 amino acids. Here the CDR3 reads CASSVGGSLSINEQFF. CDR3 sequence (DNA): TGTGCCAGCAGCGTAGGCGGGAGCTTAAGCATCAATGAGCAGTTCTTC.

The V and J genes are TRBV11-2 and TRBJ2-3, with TRBD2 as a possible D gene (5 bases). V was trimmed by 5 bases and J by 6 bases, leaving 12 bases between them. The CDR3 has 13 residues. Germline CDR1 reads SGHAT; CDR2 reads FQNNGV. CDR3 residues: CASSPQRVDTQYF. The DNA for the CDR3 is TGTGCCAGCAGCCCTCAGAGGGTGGATACGCAGTATTTT.

This clonotype was picked up a small number of times. The chain uses TRBV20-1 and TRBJ1-1, with D maybe TRBD1 (5 bases). The V and J ends lost 2 bases and 4 bases respectively, with 8 bases between them. The CDR3 has 12 amino acids. Germline V gene lookup returns CDR1 DFQATT and CDR2 SNEGSKA (reference sequence). CDR3 protein: CSARSRVTEAFF. CDR3 DNA sequence: TGCAGTGCTAGATCCAGGGTCACTGAAGCTTTCTTT.

In regard to this clonotype: One junction end does not reproduce the germline sequence, and a read error may be involved. The gene calls are TRBV20-1 and TRBJ1-2; D perhaps matches TRBD1 (5 bases). The CDR3 loop spans 12 amino acids. Germline V gene sequence: CDR1 DFQATT, CDR2 SNEGSKA (reference sequence). The CDR3 DNA follows: TGCAGTGTTAGAACCGGGACCTATGGCTACACCTTC. This encodes CSVRTGTYGYTF.

In its sample, this clonotype was seen a few times. The rearrangement uses TRBV6-5 and TRBJ2-1; maybe TRBD2 (5 bases). The assigned J gene may be wrong: the sequence end matches TRBJ2-7 better. Germline values: CDR1 MNHEY, CDR2 SVGAGI. This CDR3 is 14 amino acids long. The CDR3 protein is CASSAAGPSGEQYF. The DNA of the CDR3 is TGTGCCAGCAGCGCCGCGGGCCCCTCTGGTGAGCAGTACTTC.

Ten or more counts support this clonotype. The rearrangement joins TRBV7-2 to TRBJ2-5, with 7 positions matching TRBD2. Germline V gene sequence: CDR1 SGHTA, CDR2 FQGNSA. The junction had 4 bases not matched to a gene; V was cut back by 5 bases and J by 4 bases. CDR3 size: 13 residues. DNA of the CDR3: TGTGCCAGCAGCAGCGGGACTGCAGAGACCCAGTACTTC. Its translation is CASSSGTAETQYF.

The genes are TRBV7-9 and TRBJ2-3, with D uncertain. CDR3 length: 12 amino acids. Germline-derived CDR1 and CDR2 are SEHNR and FQNEAQ (reference sequence). The germline V and J ends were trimmed by 1 base and 10 bases, with 9 bases remaining between them. The CDR3 DNA reads as TGTGCCAGCAGCTTAGAAAAGCACGCGCAGTATTTT. This gives the protein CASSLEKHAQYF. Filled out from reference TRBV7-9 and TRBJ2-3, the complete variable domain reads DTGVSQNPRHKITKRGQNVTFRCDPISEHNRLYWYRQTLGQGPEFLTYFQNEAQLEKSRLLSDRFSAERPKGSFSTLEIQRTEQGDSAMYLCASSLEKHAQYFGPGTRLTVL.

This clonotype was detected only a few times. CDR3 protein: CATSSTRGVGQPQHF. DNA for the CDR3: TGTGCCACCAGCAGTACGCGGGGGGTTGGTCAGCCCCAGCATTTT. This chain links TRBV15 with TRBJ1-5; a weak D match, TRBD1 (5 bases). This CDR3 region has 15 residues. CDR1 is LNHNV, CDR2 YYDKDF, per germline (reference sequence). Trimming took 3 bases from V and 6 from J, leaving 15 bases between them.

Here the CDR3 reads CSSHRLAVETQYF. The CDR3 region has the DNA TGCAGCTCCCACCGGCTAGCGGTAGAGACCCAGTACTTC. V is TRBV29-1 and J is TRBJ2-5; 7 nucleotides align to TRBD2. The CDR3 length is 13 residues. Unmatched junction bases numbered 10, after V lost 8 bases and J lost 4 bases. CDR1 and CDR2 from the germline V gene are SQVTM and ANQGSEA.

This clonotype came up once. The gene calls are TRBV2 and TRBJ1-1; D remains unclear. Trimming removed 7 bases at V and 6 bases at J, with 15 bases between. The CDR3 spans 13 residues. Looked up from germline, CDR1 is SNHLY and CDR2 is FYNNEI. This chain's CDR3 is CASTGPLYSEAFF. The CDR3 bases are TGTGCCAGCACCGGCCCTCTTTACTCTGAAGCTTTCTTT.

This clonotype was observed at least ten times. The chain couples TRBV7-6 to TRBJ2-1, with 14 bases that match TRBD2. The CDR3 sequence is 16 residues long. Germline CDR1 is SGHVS and CDR2 is FNYEAQ. V was pared by 2 bases and J by 7 bases, with 4 bases of the junction left unmatched. CDR3 sequence: CASSLTGTSGRNEQFF. CDR3 DNA sequence: TGTGCCAGCAGCTTAACCGGGACTAGCGGGAGAAATGAGCAGTTCTTC. Filled out from reference TRBV7-6 and TRBJ2-1, the complete variable domain reads GAGVSQSPRYKVTKRGQDVALRCDPISGHVSLYWYRQALGQGPEFLTYFNYEAQQDKSGLPNDRFSAERPEGSISTLTIQRTEQRDSAMYRCASSLTGTSGRNEQFFGPGTRLTVL.

The CDR3 loop reads CASRPGTRSSYEQYF. CDR3 bases: TGTGCCAGCAGACCAGGGACTCGTAGCTCCTACGAGCAGTACTTC. The rearrangement joins TRBV28 to TRBJ2-7, with TRBD2 as a possible D gene (6 bases). Germline V gives CDR1 MDHEN, CDR2 SYDVKM. V lost 6 bases, J lost 0 bases, and 15 bases lay in between. The CDR3 has 15 amino acids.

The chain uses TRBV28 and TRBJ1-2, with D possibly TRBD1 on 6 matching bases. The CDR3 extends over 14 amino acids. Germline CDR1 and CDR2: MDHEN and SYDVKM. V dropped 4 bases and J dropped 8 bases, with 17 bases sitting between them. CDR3: CASSSTGTPWGYTF. The DNA of the CDR3 is TGTGCCAGCAGTTCCACCGGGACACCCTGGGGCTACACCTTC.

The chain uses TRBV19 and TRBJ2-7, with 7 bases fitting TRBD1. This CDR3 has 15 residues. Germline V gives CDR1 LNHDA, CDR2 SQIVND (reference sequence). Unmatched junction bases numbered 9, after V lost 3 bases and J lost 4 bases. The CDR3 spells CASSMNRQGVYEQYF. The DNA for the CDR3 is TGTGCCAGTAGTATGAACCGACAGGGTGTATACGAGCAGTACTTC.

This clonotype showed up just a few times. J is TRBJ2-7 and V is TRBV10-3, with TRBD2 matching over 14 bases. The CDR3 length is 15 residues. V lost 4 bases and J lost 7; bases outside the gene matches: 6. Germline loops: CDR1 ENHRY, CDR2 SYGVKD. In DNA, the CDR3 is TGTGCCATCAGTGGACTAGCGGGAGGGTACAATGAGCAGTACTTC. Amino acid sequence: CAISGLAGGYNEQYF.

The rearrangement links TRBV7-9 to TRBJ1-6; D not resolved. The V end lost 1 base, the J end lost 10 bases, and 11 bases lay between the germline ends. The CDR3 has 14 residues. Germline CDR1 SEHNR, CDR2 FQNEAQ (reference sequence). The CDR3 nucleotides read TGTGCCAGCAGCTTAGTAGGAATGGGATCACCCCTCCACTTT. Protein product: CASSLVGMGSPLHF.

In its sample, this clonotype was seen many times. The chain has TRBV7-8 and TRBJ2-3; TRBD2 might be the D (6 bases). The germline V and J ends were trimmed by 4 bases and 4 bases, with 12 bases remaining between them. Germline loops: CDR1 SGHVS, CDR2 FQNEAQ. CDR3 length equals 14 residues. The CDR3 nucleotides are TGTGCCAGCAGCTCCCGGAGGGTGGCAGATACGCAGTATTTT. This encodes CASSSRRVADTQYF. Filled out from reference TRBV7-8 and TRBJ2-3, the complete variable domain reads GAGVSQSPRYKVAKRGQDVALRCDPISGHVSLFWYQQALGQGPEFLTYFQNEAQLDKSGLPSDRFFAERPEGSVSTLKIQRTQQEDSAVYLCASSSRRVADTQYFGPGTRLTVL.

The chain carries TRBV7-9 and TRBJ1-3; D is ambiguous. CDR3 length equals 13 residues. Germline CDR1 reads SEHNR; CDR2 reads FQNEAQ (reference sequence). V lost 3 bases to trimming and J lost 4 bases, with 7 bases between them. CDR3 amino acids: CASSLDPGNTIYF. The DNA of the CDR3 is TGTGCCAGCAGCTTGGATCCGGGAAACACCATATATTTT.